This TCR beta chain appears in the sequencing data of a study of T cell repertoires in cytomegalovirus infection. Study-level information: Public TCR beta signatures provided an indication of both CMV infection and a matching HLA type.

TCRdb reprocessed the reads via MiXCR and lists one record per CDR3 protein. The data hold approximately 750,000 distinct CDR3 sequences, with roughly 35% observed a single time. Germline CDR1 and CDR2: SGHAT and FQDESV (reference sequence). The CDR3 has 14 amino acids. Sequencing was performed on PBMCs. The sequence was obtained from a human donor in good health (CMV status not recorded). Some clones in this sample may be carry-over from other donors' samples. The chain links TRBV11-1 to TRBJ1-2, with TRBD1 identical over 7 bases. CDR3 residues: CAWSPGQANYGYTF. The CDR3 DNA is TGTGCTTGGAGCCCCGGACAGGCTAACTATGGCTACACCTTC.